These 22 T cell receptor beta chains originate from one sample sequenced in a study of shared clonotypes between healthy human individuals. Clones were read by immunoSEQ multiplex PCR, and TCRdb kept only the in-frame ones, dropping some. The sample lists some 700,000 clones; 90% were seen once. What was sequenced was memory CD8+ T cells from PBMCs. The subset denotes: CD45RO+ cells pooled with CCR7-negative TemRA cells. Receptor source: a man younger than 35 in good health. Some clones in this sample may be carry-over from other donors' samples.

The chain carries TRBV10-3 and TRBJ2-2; 7 bases fit TRBD1. Trimming at V came to 2 bases and at J to 5 bases, leaving 8 bases not matched to a gene. CDR3 length equals 16 residues. Germline V CDR1 and CDR2: ENHRY, SYGVKD. In nucleotides, the CDR3 is TGTGCCATCAGTGAGAAAGGGGGCCCGGGGACCGGGGAGCTGTTTTTT. This translates into CAISEKGGPGTGELFF.

The rearrangement uses TRBV6-5 and TRBJ1-5; D is uncertain. The CDR3 runs to 13 residues. V was clipped by 6 bases and J by 6 bases, with 12 bases between them. Germline assignment: CDR1 MNHEY and CDR2 SVGAGI. The DNA for the CDR3 is TGTGCCAGCAGCCCCTGGGCTTCTCAGCCCCAGCATTTT. Translation gives CASSPWASQPQHF.

V usage is TRBV5-6 and J usage is TRBJ2-7; maybe TRBD1 (6 bases). Per the germline V gene, CDR1 is SGHDT and CDR2 is YYEEEE. V was cut by 0 bases and J by 3 bases, with 16 bases left in between. The CDR3 has 16 amino acids. The CDR3 loop reads CASSLASTGRIYEQYF. The CDR3 DNA follows: TGTGCCAGCAGCTTGGCTAGCACAGGGAGAATCTACGAGCAGTACTTC.

V usage is TRBV7-3 and J usage is TRBJ2-7; TRBD2 is a possible D gene (5 bases). From germline, CDR1 is SGHTA and CDR2 FQGTGA. This CDR3 is 13 amino acids long. The V gene lost 3 bases and the J gene lost 4 bases, with 10 bases spanning the gap. CDR3 bases: TGTGCCAGCAGCTTTTATGAGGGATACGAGCAGTACTTC. Amino acid sequence: CASSFYEGYEQYF.

V and J are TRBV4-3 and TRBJ2-1; D is ambiguous. Per germline, CDR1 LGHNA and CDR2 YSLEER. The CDR3 has 14 residues. V lost 1 base and J 8 bases, leaving 12 bases between the germline ends. The CDR3 reads CASSQGSSVDEQFF. The DNA for the CDR3 is TGCGCCAGCAGCCAAGGCAGTAGTGTGGATGAGCAGTTCTTC.

This chain connects TRBV15 to TRBJ2-7, with 9 bases identical to TRBD2. The V and J ends lost 4 bases and 3 bases, in that order; junction bases with no gene match: 10. Germline V lookup: CDR1 LNHNV, CDR2 YYDKDF (reference sequence). This CDR3 contains 16 residues. The CDR3 DNA reads as TGTGCCACCAGCATGCCCCTGGGGCGGGAGGGCTACGAGCAGTACTTC. Its protein product is CATSMPLGREGYEQYF. The full variable domain, in which reference TRBV15 and TRBJ2-7 provide the parts outside the CDR3, is DAMVIQNPRYQVTQFGKPVTLSCSQTLNHNVMYWYQQKSSQAPKLLFHYYDKDFNNEADTPDNFQSRRPNTSFCFLDIRSPGLGDTAMYLCATSMPLGREGYEQYFGPGTRLTVT.

The gene calls are TRBV27 and TRBJ2-2; D is undetermined. The V and J ends lost 2 bases and 6 bases respectively, with 7 bases between them. CDR3 size: 13 residues. The germline V gene encodes CDR1 MNHEY and CDR2 SMNVEV (reference sequence). CDR3 coding DNA: TGTGCCAGCAGTTTAAGTCAGGCCGGGGAGCTGTTTTTT. Translating it yields CASSLSQAGELFF.

In nucleotides, the CDR3 is TGTGCCAGCAGCGGGGGTTTTTACAATGAGCAGTTCTTC. This codes for CASSGGFYNEQFF. The V call is TRBV9, the J call TRBJ2-1; no firm D call. V dropped 3 bases and J dropped 4 bases, with 8 bases sitting between them. The CDR3 is 13 amino acids. Germline V gene sequence: CDR1 SGDLS, CDR2 YYNGEE.

The chain links TRBV5-8 to TRBJ2-1, with 10 positions matching TRBD1. Germline V gene lookup returns CDR1 SGHTS and CDR2 YDEGEE. This CDR3 region has 15 residues. With 4 bases clipped from V and 2 bases from J, the junction kept 3 bases outside the gene matches. CDR3 in amino acids: CASSPDRGPYNEQFF. The CDR3 nucleotides read TGTGCCAGCAGCCCAGACAGGGGGCCCTACAATGAGCAGTTCTTC.

The V gene is TRBV7-8, the J gene TRBJ2-1; tentative D call: TRBD1 (5 bases). With 1 base removed from V and 8 bases from J, the gap between germline ends came to 12 bases. The CDR3 is 14 amino acids. Germline values: CDR1 SGHVS, CDR2 FQNEAQ. CDR3 region: CASSLVGRVHEQFF. Here the CDR3 DNA reads TGTGCCAGCAGCTTAGTCGGCAGGGTCCATGAGCAGTTCTTC.

V is TRBV7-9 and J is TRBJ1-1; possible D gene TRBD1, 6 bases. This CDR3 has 13 residues. V was trimmed by 10 bases and J by 3 bases, leaving 15 bases between them. In germline, CDR1 is SEHNR, CDR2 FQNEAQ (reference sequence). The CDR3 reads CATPKQGDTEAFF. The CDR3 coding sequence is TGTGCCACCCCGAAACAGGGCGACACTGAAGCTTTCTTT.

The genes are TRBV6-5 and TRBJ1-1; 7 nucleotides match TRBD1. This CDR3 region has 14 residues. Germline assignment: CDR1 MNHEY and CDR2 SVGAGI. V shed 3 bases, J shed 4 bases, and the junction held 5 bases outside the gene matches. CDR3 bases: TGTGCCAGCAGTTATTGGACAGGATCCACTGAAGCTTTCTTT. It yields the protein CASSYWTGSTEAFF.

V is TRBV9 and J is TRBJ2-2; D might be TRBD1 (5 bases). CDR1 and CDR2 (germline): SGDLS, YYNGEE. The V end was cut by 0 bases, the J end by 6 bases, with 9 bases between. The CDR3 totals 14 residues. CDR3 nucleotide sequence: TGTGCCAGCAGCGTAGTACAGGCCCCCGGGGAGCTGTTTTTT. Translation: CASSVVQAPGELFF.

V gene TRBV25-1 combines with J gene TRBJ2-7; 9 positions match TRBD1. This CDR3 has 14 amino acids. J gave up 2 bases and V 3 bases, and 2 bases lay outside the gene matches. The germline V gene encodes CDR1 MGHDK and CDR2 SYGVNS. Here the CDR3 reads CASSETGGPYEQYF. CDR3 in DNA: TGTGCCAGCAGTGAGACAGGGGGGCCCTACGAGCAGTACTTC.

This clone was seen once. This chain links TRBV28 with TRBJ1-5; 8 nucleotides align to TRBD1. The germline V gene has CDR1 MDHEN and CDR2 SYDVKM. J lost 2 bases, V lost 4 bases, and 10 bases had no gene match. CDR3 length: 17 residues. This CDR3 reads CASSSRQQGGGNQPQHF. Here the CDR3 DNA reads TGTGCCAGCAGTTCGCGCCAACAGGGGGGCGGCAATCAGCCCCAGCATTTT.

Of note for this clone: Other DNA sequences from this sample encode an identical CDR3 as well. V is TRBV9 and J is TRBJ2-3; D is uncertain. CDR1 and CDR2 (germline): SGDLS, YYNGEE. This CDR3 comprises 12 residues. Trimming removed 0 bases from V and 5 bases from J, with 4 bases in between. CDR3 region: CASSVGQDTQYF. As DNA, the CDR3 is TGTGCCAGCAGCGTAGGGCAAGATACGCAGTATTTT.

The V call is TRBV7-3, the J call TRBJ2-1; TRBD2 matches 9 bases. Germline CDR1 and CDR2: SGHTA and FQGTGA. V gave up 5 bases and J gave up 8 bases; unmatched junction bases: 10. This CDR3 is built from 15 residues. In DNA, the CDR3 is TGTGCCAGCAGCCTTGGGACTAGCCTTGGGGATGAGCAGTTCTTC. Translation: CASSLGTSLGDEQFF.

The chain is built from TRBV28 and TRBJ2-7; 7 bases match TRBD1. The V segment lost 2 bases and the J segment 2 bases; nucleotides outside the gene matches: 3. The CDR3 runs to 14 residues. Germline assignment: CDR1 MDHEN and CDR2 SYDVKM. As DNA, the CDR3 is TGTGCCAGCAGTTTACGGCAGGGGGCCTACGAGCAGTACTTC. Translating gives CASSLRQGAYEQYF.

This chain joins TRBV7-9 and TRBJ1-2; 10 bases line up with TRBD1. Per germline, CDR1 SEHNR and CDR2 FQNEAQ (reference sequence). The J segment lost 7 bases and the V segment lost 5 bases, leaving 10 bases of the junction unmatched. CDR3 length equals 15 residues. CDR3: CASSLRDRGFGGYTF. The CDR3 coding sequence is TGTGCCAGCAGCCTCCGGGACAGGGGATTCGGTGGCTACACCTTC. The variable domain in full, completed from reference TRBV7-9 and TRBJ1-2, reads DTGVSQNPRHKITKRGQNVTFRCDPISEHNRLYWYRQTLGQGPEFLTYFQNEAQLEKSRLLSDRFSAERPKGSFSTLEIQRTEQGDSAMYLCASSLRDRGFGGYTFGSGTRLTVV.

The chain employs TRBV30 and TRBJ2-7; D unclear. V lost 2 bases, J lost 0 bases, and 11 bases lay in between. CDR1 is GTSNPN and CDR2 is SVGIG in the germline V gene (reference sequence). CDR3 length equals 14 residues. CDR3 in DNA: TGTGCCTGGAGTCCACCGGGCCCCTCCTACGAGCAGTACTTC. It specifies CAWSPPGPSYEQYF.

V gene TRBV27 combines with J gene TRBJ2-5; 12 bases fit TRBD2. Trimming cost V 11 bases and J 4 bases; bases outside gene matches: 8. This CDR3 has 14 residues. Germline CDR1 MNHEY, CDR2 SMNVEV (reference sequence). CDR3 in DNA: TGTGCCTCCAAGGTACTAGCGGGAGGAGAGACCCAGTACTTC. It codes for CASKVLAGGETQYF.

This clone was detected only once. V is TRBV14 and J is TRBJ2-1; D gene unclear. CDR3 length: 12 residues. Germline V gene lookup returns CDR1 SGHDN and CDR2 FVKESK. V lost 4 bases and J lost 7, with 8 bases in between. CDR3 DNA: TGTGCCAGCAGCCTACTCAGAAATGAGCAGTTCTTC. Its translation is CASSLLRNEQFF. The full variable domain, its missing parts supplied by reference TRBV14 and TRBJ2-1, is EAGVTQFPSHSVIEKGQTVTLRCDPISGHDNLYWYRRVMGKEIKFLLHFVKESKQDESGMPNNRFLAERTGGTYSTLKVQPAELEDSGVYFCASSLLRNEQFFGPGTRLTVL.